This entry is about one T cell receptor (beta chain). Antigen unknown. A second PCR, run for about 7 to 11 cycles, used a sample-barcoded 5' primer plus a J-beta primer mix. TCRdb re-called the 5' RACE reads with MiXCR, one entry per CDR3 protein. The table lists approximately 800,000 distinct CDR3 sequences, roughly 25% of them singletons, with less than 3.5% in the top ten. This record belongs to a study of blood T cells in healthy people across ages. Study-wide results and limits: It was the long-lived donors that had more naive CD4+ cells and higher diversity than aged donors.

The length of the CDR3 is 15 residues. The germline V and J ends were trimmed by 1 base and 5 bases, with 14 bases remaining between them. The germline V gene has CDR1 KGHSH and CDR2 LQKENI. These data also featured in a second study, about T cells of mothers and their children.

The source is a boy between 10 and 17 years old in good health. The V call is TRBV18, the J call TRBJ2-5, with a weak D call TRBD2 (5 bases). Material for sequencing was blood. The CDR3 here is CASSPRSPTGETQYF. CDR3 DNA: TGTGCCAGCTCACCACGCAGTCCGACGGGGGAGACCCAGTACTTC. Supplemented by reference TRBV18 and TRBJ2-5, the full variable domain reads NAGVMQNPRHLVRRRGQEARLRCSPMKGHSHVYWYRQLPEEGLKFMVYLQKENIIDESGMPKERFSAEFPKEGPSILRIQQVVRGDSAAYFCASSPRSPTGETQYFGPGTRLLVL.